In this sample, the clone carrying this T cell receptor (beta chain) turned up once. Antigen unknown. Per sample, roughly 500 nanograms of biopsy DNA were TCRB immunosequenced. TCRdb keeps only in-frame clones here, not all; method: immunoSEQ multiplex PCR. The sample records 6,500 to 9,000 clones, around 78% being singletons. The sample belongs to a study of T cell repertoires in ileal Crohn's disease. Study information: About half of patients got postoperative therapy: roughly 12 thiopurines, about 20 anti-TNF. Whole-study findings and limits: Clonal expansions were more frequent in active smokers than non-smokers at surgery.

The material sequenced was ileal tissue. This receptor was taken from an adult with Crohn's disease.

The CDR3, as DNA: TGCGCCAGCAGTGATGAGAGGGGGATAGTGAACACTGAAGCTTTCTTT. This translates into CASSDERGIVNTEAFF. This chain joins TRBV10-2 and TRBJ1-1; perhaps TRBD1 as D (6 bases). Germline CDR1 and CDR2: WSHSY and SAAADI. The V end lost 3 bases, the J end lost 0 bases, and 14 bases lay between the germline ends. The CDR3 spans 16 residues.